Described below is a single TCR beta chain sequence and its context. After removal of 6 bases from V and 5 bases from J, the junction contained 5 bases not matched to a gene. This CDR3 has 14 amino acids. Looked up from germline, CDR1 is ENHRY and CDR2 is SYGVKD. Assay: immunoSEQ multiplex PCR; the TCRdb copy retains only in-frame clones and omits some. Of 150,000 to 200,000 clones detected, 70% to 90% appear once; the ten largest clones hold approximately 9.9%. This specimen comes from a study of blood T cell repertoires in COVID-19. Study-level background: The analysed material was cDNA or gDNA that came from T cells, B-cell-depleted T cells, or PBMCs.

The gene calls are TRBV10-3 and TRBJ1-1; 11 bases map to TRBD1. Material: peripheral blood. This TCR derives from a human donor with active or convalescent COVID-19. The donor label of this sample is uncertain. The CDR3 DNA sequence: TGTGCCATCAGCGGACAGGGGGCAGAGACTGAAGCTTTCTTT. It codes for CAISGQGAETEAFF.